The clone carrying this T cell receptor beta chain was seen many times. Antigen: not known. Researchers amplified the TCR beta CDR3 regions from RNA transcripts. First-round RT-PCR targeting the TCR CDR3 was performed with the HTBI primer set. TCRdb independently ran MiXCR on the multiplex PCR reads; one entry per CDR3 protein. The sample shows 550,000 to 850,000 distinct CDR3 sequences, around 20% of them seen only once. These data belong to a study of T cells in Graves' hyperthyroidism and ophthalmopathy. General study results and limits: Most thyroid clonotypes that were expanded above 0.001 also turned up in blood.

Sequenced sample: blood. This TCR derives from a woman aged 45-65 years with Graves' hyperthyroidism that later progressed to Graves' ophthalmopathy.

CDR3 residues: CASSVNRGTAQPQHF. The CDR3 bases are TGTGCCAGCAGTGTGAACAGGGGGACAGCTCAGCCCCAGCATTTT. The rearrangement joins TRBV2 to TRBJ1-5, with TRBD1 identical over 8 bases. V was pared by 4 bases and J by 6 bases, with 8 bases of the junction left unmatched. The germline V gene encodes CDR1 SNHLY and CDR2 FYNNEI. The length of the CDR3 is 15 residues.